This T cell receptor (beta chain) comes out of a study of blood T cell repertoires in COVID-19. This CDR3 is built from 12 residues. Between the trimmed V and J ends, which lost 5 bases and 6 bases, there was a span of 8 bases. Germline V gene sequence: CDR1 SGHVS, CDR2 FQNEAQ. Here immunoSEQ multiplex PCR was the method, and the copy in TCRdb shows in-frame clones only, minus some. The table includes about 220,000 clones, about four fifths detected once. The sequence was collected from a woman aged 55 to 70 with acute or convalescent COVID-19. Sequenced input: peripheral blood. J is TRBJ2-1 and V is TRBV7-8; D unresolved. The CDR3 spells CASSPSRNEQFF. CDR3 nucleotides: TGTGCCAGCAGCCCGTCCCGCAATGAGCAGTTCTTC.